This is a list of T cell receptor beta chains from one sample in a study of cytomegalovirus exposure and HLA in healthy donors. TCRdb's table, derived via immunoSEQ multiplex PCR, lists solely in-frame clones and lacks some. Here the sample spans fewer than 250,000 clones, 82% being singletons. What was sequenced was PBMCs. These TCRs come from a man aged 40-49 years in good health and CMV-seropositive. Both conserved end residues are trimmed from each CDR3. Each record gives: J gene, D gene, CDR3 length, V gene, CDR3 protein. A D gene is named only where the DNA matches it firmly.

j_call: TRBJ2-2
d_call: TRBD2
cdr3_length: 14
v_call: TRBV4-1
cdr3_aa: ASSQAASGRPGELF

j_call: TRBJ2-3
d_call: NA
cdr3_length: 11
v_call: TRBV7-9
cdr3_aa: ASSLGADDTQY

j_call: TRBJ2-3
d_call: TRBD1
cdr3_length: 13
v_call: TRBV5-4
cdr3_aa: ASRTGTGYTDTQY

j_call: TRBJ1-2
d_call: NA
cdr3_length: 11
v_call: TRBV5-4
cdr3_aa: ASSLDSYYGYT

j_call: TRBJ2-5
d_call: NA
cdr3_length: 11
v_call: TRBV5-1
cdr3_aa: ASSLVGQETQY

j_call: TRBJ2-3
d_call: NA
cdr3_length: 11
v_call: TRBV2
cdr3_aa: ASSGGKADTQY

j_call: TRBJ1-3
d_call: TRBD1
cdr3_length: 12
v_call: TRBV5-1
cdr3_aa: ASSLQGAVNTIY

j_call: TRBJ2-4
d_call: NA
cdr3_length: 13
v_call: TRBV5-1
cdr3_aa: ASSPLAGAKNIQY

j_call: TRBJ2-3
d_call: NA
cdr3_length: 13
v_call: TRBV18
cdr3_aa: ASSPGVVRTDTQY

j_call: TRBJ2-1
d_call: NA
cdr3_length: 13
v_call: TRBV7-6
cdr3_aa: ASSDLASSYNEQF

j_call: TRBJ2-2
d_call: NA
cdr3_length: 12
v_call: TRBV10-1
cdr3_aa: ASSDRGAAGELF

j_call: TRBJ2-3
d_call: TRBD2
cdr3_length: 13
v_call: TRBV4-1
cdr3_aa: ASSPWTRPGGTQY

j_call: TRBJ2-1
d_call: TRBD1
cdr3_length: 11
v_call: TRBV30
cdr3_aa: AWNGQGANEQF

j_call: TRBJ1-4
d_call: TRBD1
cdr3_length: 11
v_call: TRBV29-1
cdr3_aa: SARTGANEKLF

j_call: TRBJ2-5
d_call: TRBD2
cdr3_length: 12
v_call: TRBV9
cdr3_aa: ASSGTSSQETQY

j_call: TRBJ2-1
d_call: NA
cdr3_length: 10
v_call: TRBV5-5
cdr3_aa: ASSTDSQSMF

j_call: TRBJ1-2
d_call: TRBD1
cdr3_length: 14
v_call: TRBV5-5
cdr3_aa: ASSLAGGQGVYGYT

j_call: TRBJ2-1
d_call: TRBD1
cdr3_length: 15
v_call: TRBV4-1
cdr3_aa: ASSQGSGGNSYNEQF

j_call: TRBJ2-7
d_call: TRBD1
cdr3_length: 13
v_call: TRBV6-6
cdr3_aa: ASSYLGQGVYEQY

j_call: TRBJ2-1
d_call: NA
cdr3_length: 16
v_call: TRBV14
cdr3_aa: ASSPGTFTVPKYNEQF

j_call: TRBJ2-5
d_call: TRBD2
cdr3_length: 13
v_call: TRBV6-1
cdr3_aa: ASSRLAGEAETQY

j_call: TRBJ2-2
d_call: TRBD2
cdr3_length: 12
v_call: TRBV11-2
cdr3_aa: ASSLGGRTGELF

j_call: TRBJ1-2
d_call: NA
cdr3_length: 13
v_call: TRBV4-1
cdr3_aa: ASSQEAGQNYGYT

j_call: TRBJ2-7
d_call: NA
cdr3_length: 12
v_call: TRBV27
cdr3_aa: ASSWGVSSYEQY

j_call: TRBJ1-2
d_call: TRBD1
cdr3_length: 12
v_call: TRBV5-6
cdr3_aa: ASARTGGADGYT

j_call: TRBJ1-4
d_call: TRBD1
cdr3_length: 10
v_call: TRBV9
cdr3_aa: ASSKDRGQLF

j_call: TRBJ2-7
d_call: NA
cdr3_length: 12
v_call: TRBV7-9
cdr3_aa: ASSLAGTFYEQY

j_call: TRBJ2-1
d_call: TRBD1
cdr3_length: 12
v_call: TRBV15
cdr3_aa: ATSRGRDRDEQF

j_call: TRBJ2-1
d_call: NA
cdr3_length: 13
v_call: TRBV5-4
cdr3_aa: ASSSRSSSYNEQF

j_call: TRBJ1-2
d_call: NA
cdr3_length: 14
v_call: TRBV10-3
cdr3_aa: ATRSGQGTANYGYT

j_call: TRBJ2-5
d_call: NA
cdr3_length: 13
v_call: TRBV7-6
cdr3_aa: ASSLAGTLQETQY

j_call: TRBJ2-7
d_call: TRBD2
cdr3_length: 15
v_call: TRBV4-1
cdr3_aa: ASSQEGGLAASYEQY

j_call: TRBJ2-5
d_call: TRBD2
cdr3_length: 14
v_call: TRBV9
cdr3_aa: ASSVVSGLGQETQY

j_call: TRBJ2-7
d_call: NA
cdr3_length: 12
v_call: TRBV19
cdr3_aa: ASSRTASSYEQY

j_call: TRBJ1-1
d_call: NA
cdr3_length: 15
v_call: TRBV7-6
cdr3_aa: ASSLELPQGQATEAF

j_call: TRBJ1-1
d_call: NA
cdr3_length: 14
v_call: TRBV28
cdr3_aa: ASPPWNDFRITEAF

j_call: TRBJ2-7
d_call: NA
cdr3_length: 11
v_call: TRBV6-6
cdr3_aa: ASTPHGSYEQY

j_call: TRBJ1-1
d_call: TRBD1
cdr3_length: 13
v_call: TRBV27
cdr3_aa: ASSLTGEMNTEAF

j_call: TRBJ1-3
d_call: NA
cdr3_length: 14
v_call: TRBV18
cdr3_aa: ASSPIQVDSGNTIY

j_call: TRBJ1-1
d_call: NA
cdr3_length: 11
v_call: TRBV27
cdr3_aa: ASRSRENTEAF

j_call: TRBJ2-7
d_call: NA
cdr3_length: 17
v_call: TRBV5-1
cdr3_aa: ASSLLLGGLPSGIYEQY

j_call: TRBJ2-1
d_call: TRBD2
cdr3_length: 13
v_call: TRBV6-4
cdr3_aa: ASSVGSGRQNEQF

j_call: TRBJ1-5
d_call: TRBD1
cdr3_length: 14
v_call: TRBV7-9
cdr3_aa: ASRLQGTYSNQPQH

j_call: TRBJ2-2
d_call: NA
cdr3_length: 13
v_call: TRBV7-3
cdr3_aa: ASSSRVRYTEELF

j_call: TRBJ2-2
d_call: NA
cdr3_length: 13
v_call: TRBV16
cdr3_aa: ASSQSEANTGELF

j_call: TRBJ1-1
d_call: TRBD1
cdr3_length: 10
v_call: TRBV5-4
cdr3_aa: ASTTGGTEAF

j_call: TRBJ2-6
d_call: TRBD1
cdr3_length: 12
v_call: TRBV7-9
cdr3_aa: ASSLGTGPDVLT

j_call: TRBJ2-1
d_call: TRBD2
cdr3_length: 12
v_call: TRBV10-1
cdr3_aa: ASSAPTSPNEQF

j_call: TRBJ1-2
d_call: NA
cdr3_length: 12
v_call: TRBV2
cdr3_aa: ASSVHEEAGGYT

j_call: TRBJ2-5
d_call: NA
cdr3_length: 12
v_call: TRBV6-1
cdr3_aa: ASSELGSTETQY

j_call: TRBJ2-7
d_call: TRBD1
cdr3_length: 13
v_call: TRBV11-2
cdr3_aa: ASSYPGTGTYEQY

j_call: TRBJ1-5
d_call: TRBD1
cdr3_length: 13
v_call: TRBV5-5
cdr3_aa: ASSRTTGSNQPQH

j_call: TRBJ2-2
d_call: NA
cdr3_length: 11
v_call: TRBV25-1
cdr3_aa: ASSDREPGELF

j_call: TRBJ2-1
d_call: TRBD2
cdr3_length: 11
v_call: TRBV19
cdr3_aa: ASSPRLAGDEF

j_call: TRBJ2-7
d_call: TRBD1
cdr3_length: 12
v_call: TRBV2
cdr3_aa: ASKGTGGSYEQY

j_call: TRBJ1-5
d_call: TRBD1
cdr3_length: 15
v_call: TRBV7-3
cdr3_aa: ASSSAPGQGGNQPQH

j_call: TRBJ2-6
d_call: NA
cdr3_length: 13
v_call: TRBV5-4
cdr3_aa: ASSFDISGANVLT

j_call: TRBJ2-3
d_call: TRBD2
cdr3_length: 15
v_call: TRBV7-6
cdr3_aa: ASSLTLAGEVADTQY

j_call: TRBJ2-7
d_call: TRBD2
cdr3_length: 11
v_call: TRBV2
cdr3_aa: ASQRESSYEQY